This TCR beta chain was identified in a study of blood T cells in healthy people across ages. A second PCR of 7 to 11 cycles used a sample-barcoded 5' primer and a J-beta primer mix. Each CDR3 protein gets one entry after TCRdb re-called the 5' RACE reads with MiXCR. The table lists some 1.8 million distinct CDR3 sequences, 35% to 50% of them singletons. Germline assignment: CDR1 SGHRS and CDR2 YFSETQ. With 4 bases clipped from V and 8 bases from J, the junction kept 7 bases outside the gene matches. The CDR3 sequence is 14 residues long. General study findings and limits: Per million T cells, the diversity of TCR beta decreased roughly linearly as age advanced. Comparison with aged donors showed that long-lived donors had more naive CD4+ cells and higher diversity.

Total RNA extracted from each sample amounted to at least 5.5 micrograms. About this clonotype: Its antigen is still unknown.

The sequenced material came from blood. The TCR sequence derives from a human donor in good health. The gene calls are TRBV5-1 and TRBJ2-1; 9 positions match TRBD1. Here the CDR3 reads CASSPGQGRYEQFF. CDR3 DNA sequence: TGCGCCAGCAGCCCCGGACAGGGGAGGTATGAGCAGTTCTTC.